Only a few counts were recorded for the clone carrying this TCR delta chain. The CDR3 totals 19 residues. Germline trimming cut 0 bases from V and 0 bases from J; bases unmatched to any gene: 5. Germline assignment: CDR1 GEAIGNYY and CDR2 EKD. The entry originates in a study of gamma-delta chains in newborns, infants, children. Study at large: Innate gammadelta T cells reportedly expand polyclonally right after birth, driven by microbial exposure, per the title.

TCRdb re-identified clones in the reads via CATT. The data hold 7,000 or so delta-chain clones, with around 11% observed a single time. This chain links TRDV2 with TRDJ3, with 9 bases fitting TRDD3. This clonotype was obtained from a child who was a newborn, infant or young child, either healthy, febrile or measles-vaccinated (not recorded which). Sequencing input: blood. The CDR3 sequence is CACDTVDWGSSWDTRQMFF. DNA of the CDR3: TGTGCCTGTGACACCGTGGACTGGGGGAGCTCCTGGGACACCCGACAGATGTTTTTC.